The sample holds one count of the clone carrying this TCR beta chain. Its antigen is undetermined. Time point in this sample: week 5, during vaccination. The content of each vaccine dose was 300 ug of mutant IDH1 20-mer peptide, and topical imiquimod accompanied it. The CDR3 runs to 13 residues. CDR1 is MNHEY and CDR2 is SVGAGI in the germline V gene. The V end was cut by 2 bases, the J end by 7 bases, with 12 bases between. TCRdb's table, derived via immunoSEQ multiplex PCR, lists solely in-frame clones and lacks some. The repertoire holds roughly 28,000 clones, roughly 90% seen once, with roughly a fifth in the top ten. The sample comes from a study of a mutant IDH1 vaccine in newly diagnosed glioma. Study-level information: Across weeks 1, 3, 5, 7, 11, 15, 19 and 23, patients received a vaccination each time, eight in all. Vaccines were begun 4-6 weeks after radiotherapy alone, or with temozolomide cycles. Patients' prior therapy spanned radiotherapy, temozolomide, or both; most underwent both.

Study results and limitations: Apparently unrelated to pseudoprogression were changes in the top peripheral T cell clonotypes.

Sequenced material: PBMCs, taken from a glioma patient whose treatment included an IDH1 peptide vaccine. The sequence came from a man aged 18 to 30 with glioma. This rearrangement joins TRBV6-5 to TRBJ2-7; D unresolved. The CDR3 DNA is TGTGCCAGCAGTTACCGGTTAGGGCTTGAGCAGTACTTC. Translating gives CASSYRLGLEQYF.